Below, 5 T cell receptor beta chains from the same sample are listed, as sequenced in a study of Ad26.COV2.S vaccination and SARS-CoV-2 variants. Assay used: immunoSEQ multiplex PCR; TCRdb lists only in-frame clones, some missing. The sample has a few hundred thousand clones, around 90% seen once. Treatment in this sample: roughly 19 received Ad26.COV2.S at low or high dose, single or two shots; about 5 received placebo; per-sample allocation not given. Day 63 after the first injection of vaccine or placebo was the sampling time. The sample consisted of peripheral blood, taken in a trial of Ad26.COV2.S vaccine versus placebo. Receptors originate from a person aged 18-65 years who received the Ad26.COV2.S COVID-19 vaccine or a placebo.

The chain carries TRBV30 and TRBJ1-2; D ambiguous. Per the germline V gene, CDR1 is GTSNPN and CDR2 is SVGIG (reference sequence). This CDR3 region has 11 residues. The V end was cut by 6 bases, the J end by 8 bases, with 13 bases between. CDR3 protein: CACQLIWGYTF. The CDR3 DNA reads as TGTGCCTGCCAATTAATTTGGGGCTACACCTTC.

This clone was found once. The J gene is TRBJ1-3, the V gene TRBV9; D not resolved. V lost 4 bases, J lost 1 base, and 12 bases lay in between. The germline gives CDR1 SGDLS, CDR2 YYNGEE. The CDR3 contains 15 residues. This CDR3 is CASSPDLGSGNTIYF. CDR3 coding DNA: TGTGCCAGCAGCCCCGACCTGGGATCTGGAAACACCATATATTTT.

This clone was recorded only once. The rearrangement uses TRBV19 and TRBJ2-2; a weak D match, TRBD2 (5 bases). Germline values: CDR1 LNHDA, CDR2 SQIVND (reference sequence). Deletions cut 2 bases from V and 2 bases from J, with 9 bases between. CDR3 length: 15 amino acids. CDR3 sequence (DNA): TGTGCCAGTAGTATACCTGGACTTAACACCGGGGAGCTGTTTTTT. Translation: CASSIPGLNTGELFF. Full variable domain (rest looked up from reference TRBV19 and TRBJ2-2): DGGITQSPKYLFRKEGQNVTLSCEQNLNHDAMYWYRQDPGQGLRLIYYSQIVNDFQKGDIAEGYSVSREKKESFPLTVTSAQKNPTAFYLCASSIPGLNTGELFFGEGSRLTVL.

This chain links TRBV25-1 with TRBJ2-7; D ambiguous. Trimming shortened V by 5 bases and J by 4 bases, and 15 bases separated the two germline ends. The CDR3 totals 14 residues. The germline gives CDR1 MGHDK, CDR2 SYGVNS. This chain's CDR3 is CASSIIGQQYEQYF. For the CDR3, the DNA is TGTGCCAGCAGTATTATCGGGCAACAATACGAGCAGTACTTC.

The chain carries TRBV7-2 and TRBJ1-2; perhaps TRBD1 as D (6 bases). CDR1 is SGHTA, CDR2 FQGNSA, per germline. This CDR3 spans 13 amino acids. The V gene lost 2 bases and the J gene lost 7 bases, with 11 bases spanning the gap. The CDR3 DNA sequence: TGTGCCAGCAGCTTATCAGGGGTTGGTGGCTACACCTTC. It specifies CASSLSGVGGYTF.